This T cell receptor beta chain was identified in a study of T cell clusters in autoimmune cytopenias. TRB rearrangements were amplified by touch-down multiplex PCR with mixed TRB-A/B primers. After re-calling the multiplex PCR reads, TCRdb lists one entry per CDR3 protein, DNA absent. The data include some 7,200 distinct CDR3 sequences; the top ten clones carry around 8.9%. A note on this clonotype: The antigen is not known.

Each sample's input was about 270 ng genomic DNA, some 38,000 genome equivalents. Study observations and caveats: No experiment has yet validated the function of the T cell clusters defined in silico.

CDR3 length: 13 amino acids. The same sample was also used in a study of T cell repertoires in aging, cancer and after chemotherapy.

This sequence originates from a human donor in good health. V usage is TRBV12-3 or TRBV12-4 and J usage is TRBJ2-3; TCRdb's D gene call, TRBD1, goes unchecked for lack of DNA. Sequencing was done on a sample of peripheral blood. CDR3 loop: CASGTGGSYTQYF.